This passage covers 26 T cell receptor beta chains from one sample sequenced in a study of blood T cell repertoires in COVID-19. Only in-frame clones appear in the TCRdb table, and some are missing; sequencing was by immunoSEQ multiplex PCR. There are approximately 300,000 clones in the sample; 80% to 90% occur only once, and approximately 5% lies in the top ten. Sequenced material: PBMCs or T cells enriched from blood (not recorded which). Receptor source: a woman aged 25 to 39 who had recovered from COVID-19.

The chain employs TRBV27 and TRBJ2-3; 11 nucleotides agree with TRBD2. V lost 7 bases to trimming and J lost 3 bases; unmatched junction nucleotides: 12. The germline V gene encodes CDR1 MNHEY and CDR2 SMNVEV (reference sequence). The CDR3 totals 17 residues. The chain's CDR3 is CASKIAGGRLWTDTQYF. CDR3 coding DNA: TGTGCCAGCAAAATAGCGGGGGGGCGGCTTTGGACAGATACGCAGTATTTT.

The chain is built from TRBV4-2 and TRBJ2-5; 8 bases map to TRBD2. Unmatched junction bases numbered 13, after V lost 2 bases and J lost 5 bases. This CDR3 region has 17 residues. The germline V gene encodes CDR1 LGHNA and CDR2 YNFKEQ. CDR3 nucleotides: TGTGCCAGCAGCCAACGGCCACCTGCGGGGGGCGGGGAGACCCAGTACTTC. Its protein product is CASSQRPPAGGGETQYF.

CDR3 nucleotide sequence: TGTGCCAGTAGTGTGACTAGCGGACAAGAGACCCAGTACTTC. Translated, it gives CASSVTSGQETQYF. The chain is built from TRBV19 and TRBJ2-5; 9 positions match TRBD2. The germline gives CDR1 LNHDA, CDR2 SQIVND (reference sequence). This CDR3 comprises 14 residues. J lost 2 bases, V lost 5 bases, and 3 bases had no gene match.

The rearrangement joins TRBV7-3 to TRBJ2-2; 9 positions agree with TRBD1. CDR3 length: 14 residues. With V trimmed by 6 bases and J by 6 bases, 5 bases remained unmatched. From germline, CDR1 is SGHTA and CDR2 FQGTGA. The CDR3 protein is CASSQQGAPGELFF. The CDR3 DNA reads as TGTGCCAGCAGTCAACAGGGGGCGCCCGGGGAGCTGTTTTTT.

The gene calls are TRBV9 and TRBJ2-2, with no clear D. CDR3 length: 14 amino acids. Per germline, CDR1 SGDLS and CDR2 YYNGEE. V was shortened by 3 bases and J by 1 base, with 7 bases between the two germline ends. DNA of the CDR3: TGTGCCAGCAGCGGAGTATTGAACACCGGGGAGCTGTTTTTT. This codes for CASSGVLNTGELFF.

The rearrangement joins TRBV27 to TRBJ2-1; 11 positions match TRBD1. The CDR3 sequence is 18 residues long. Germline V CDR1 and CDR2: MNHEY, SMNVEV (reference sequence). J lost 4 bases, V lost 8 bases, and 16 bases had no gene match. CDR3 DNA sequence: TGTGCCAGCCTTACCTTGGACAGGGGGCTCCGGGGGTACAATGAGCAGTTCTTC. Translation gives CASLTLDRGLRGYNEQFF.

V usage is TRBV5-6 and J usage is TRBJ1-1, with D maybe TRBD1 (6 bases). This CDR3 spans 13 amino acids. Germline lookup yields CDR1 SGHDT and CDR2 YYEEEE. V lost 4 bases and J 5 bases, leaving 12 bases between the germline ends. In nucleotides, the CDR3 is TGTGCCAGCAGCCCCAGGGGAGGGACTGAAGCTTTCTTT. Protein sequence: CASSPRGGTEAFF.

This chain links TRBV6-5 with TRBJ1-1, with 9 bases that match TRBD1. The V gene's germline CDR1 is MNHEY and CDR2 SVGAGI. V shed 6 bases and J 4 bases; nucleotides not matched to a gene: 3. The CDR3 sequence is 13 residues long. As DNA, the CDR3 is TGTGCCAGCAGCCGGACAGGGGCCACTGAAGCTTTCTTT. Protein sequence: CASSRTGATEAFF.

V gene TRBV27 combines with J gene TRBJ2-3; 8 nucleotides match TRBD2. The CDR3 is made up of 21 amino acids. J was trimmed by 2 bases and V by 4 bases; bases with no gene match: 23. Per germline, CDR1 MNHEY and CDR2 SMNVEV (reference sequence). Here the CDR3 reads CASSSILVDYTSGELTDTQYF. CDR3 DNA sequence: TGTGCCAGCAGTTCAATACTTGTCGACTATACTAGCGGAGAGCTCACAGATACGCAGTATTTT.

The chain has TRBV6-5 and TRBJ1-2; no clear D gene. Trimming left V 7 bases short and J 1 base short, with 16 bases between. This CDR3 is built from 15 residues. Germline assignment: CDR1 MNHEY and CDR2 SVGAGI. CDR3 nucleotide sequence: TGTGCCAGCAAGATGGGCAATCGAAATAACTATGGCTACACCTTC. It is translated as CASKMGNRNNYGYTF.

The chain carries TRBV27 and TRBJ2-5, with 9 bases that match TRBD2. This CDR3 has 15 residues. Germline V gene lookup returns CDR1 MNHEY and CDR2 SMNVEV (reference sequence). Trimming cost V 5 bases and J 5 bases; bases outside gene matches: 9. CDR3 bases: TGTGCCAGCAGTCAAGCGGGGGGCCCCGCTGAGACCCAGTACTTC. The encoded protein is CASSQAGGPAETQYF.

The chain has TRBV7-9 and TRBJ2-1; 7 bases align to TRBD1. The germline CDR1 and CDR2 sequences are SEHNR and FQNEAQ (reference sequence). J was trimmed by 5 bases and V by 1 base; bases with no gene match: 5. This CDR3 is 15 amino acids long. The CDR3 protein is CASSLVPTGNNEQFF. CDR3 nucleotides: TGTGCCAGCAGCTTAGTTCCGACAGGGAACAATGAGCAGTTCTTC.

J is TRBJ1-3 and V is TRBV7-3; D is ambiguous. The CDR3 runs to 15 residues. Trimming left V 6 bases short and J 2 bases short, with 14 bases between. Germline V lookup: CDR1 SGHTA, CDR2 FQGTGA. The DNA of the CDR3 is TGTGCCAGCAGGCCCCCGATCGAGGCTGGAAACACCATATATTTT. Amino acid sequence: CASRPPIEAGNTIYF.

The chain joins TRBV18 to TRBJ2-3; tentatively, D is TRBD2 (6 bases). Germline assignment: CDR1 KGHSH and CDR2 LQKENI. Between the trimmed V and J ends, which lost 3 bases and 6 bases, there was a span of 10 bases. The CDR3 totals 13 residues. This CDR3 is CASSPIRGDTQYF. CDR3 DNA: TGTGCCAGCTCACCCATCCGGGGGGATACGCAGTATTTT.

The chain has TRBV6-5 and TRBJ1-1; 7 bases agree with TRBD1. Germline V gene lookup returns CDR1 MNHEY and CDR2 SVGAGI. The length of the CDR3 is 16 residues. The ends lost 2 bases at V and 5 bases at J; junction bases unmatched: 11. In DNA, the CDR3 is TGTGCCAGCAGTTACACGCTCGGAGGGGGCCGTACTGAAGCTTTCTTT. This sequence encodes CASSYTLGGGRTEAFF.

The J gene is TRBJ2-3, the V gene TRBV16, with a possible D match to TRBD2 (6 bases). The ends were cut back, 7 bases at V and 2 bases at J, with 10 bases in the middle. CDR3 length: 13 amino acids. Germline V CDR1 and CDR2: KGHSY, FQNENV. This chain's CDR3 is CASNRRATDTQYF. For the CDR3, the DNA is TGTGCCAGCAACCGGAGGGCCACAGATACGCAGTATTTT. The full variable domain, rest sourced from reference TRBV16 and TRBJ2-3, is GEEVAQTPKHLVRGEGQKAKLYCAPIKGHSYVFWYQQVLKNEFKFLISFQNENVFDETGMPKERFSAKCLPNSPCSLEIQATKLEDSAVYFCASNRRATDTQYFGPGTRLTVL.

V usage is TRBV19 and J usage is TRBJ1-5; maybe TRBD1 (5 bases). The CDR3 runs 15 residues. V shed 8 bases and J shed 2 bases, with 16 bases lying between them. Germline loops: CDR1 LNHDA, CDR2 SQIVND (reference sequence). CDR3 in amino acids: CASATPGGGNQPQHF. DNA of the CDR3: TGTGCCAGTGCAACCCCGGGGGGAGGCAATCAGCCCCAGCATTTT.

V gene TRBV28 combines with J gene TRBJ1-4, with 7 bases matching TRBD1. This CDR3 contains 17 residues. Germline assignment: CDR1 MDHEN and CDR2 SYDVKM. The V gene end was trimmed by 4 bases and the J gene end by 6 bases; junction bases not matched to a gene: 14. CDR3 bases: TGTGCCAGCAGTTCCCGTTCCACAGGGGAGATGGATGAAAAACTGTTTTTT. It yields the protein CASSSRSTGEMDEKLFF.

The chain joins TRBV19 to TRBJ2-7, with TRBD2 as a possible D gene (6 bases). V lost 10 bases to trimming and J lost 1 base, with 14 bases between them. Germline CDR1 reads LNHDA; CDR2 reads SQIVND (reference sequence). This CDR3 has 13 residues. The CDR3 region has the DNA TGTGCCACCCGTCGAAGCGGGTCCTACGAGCAGTACTTC. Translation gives CATRRSGSYEQYF. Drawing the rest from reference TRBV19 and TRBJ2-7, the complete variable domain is DGGITQSPKYLFRKEGQNVTLSCEQNLNHDAMYWYRQDPGQGLRLIYYSQIVNDFQKGDIAEGYSVSREKKESFPLTVTSAQKNPTAFYLCATRRSGSYEQYFGPGTRLTVT.

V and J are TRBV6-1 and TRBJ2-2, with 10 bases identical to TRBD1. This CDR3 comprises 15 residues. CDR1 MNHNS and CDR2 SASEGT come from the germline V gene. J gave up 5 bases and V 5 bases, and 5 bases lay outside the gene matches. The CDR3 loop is CASSPGTGVTGELFF. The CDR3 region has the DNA TGTGCCAGCAGTCCCGGGACAGGGGTGACCGGGGAGCTGTTTTTT.

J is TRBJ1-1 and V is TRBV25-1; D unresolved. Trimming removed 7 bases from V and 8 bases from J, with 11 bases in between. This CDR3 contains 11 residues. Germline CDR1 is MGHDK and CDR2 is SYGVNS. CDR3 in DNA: TGTGCCAGCAACTATTTACAAGAAGCTTTCTTT. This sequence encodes CASNYLQEAFF. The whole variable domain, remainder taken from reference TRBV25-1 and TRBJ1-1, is EADIYQTPRYLVIGTGKKITLECSQTMGHDKMYWYQQDPGMELHLIHYSYGVNSTEKGDLSSESTVSRIRTEHFPLTLESARPSHTSQYLCASNYLQEAFFGQGTRLTVV.

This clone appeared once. This CDR3 is CASSFPLAGDTYEQYF. CDR3 bases: TGTGCCAGCAGCTTCCCTCTAGCGGGGGATACCTACGAGCAGTACTTC. The chain is built from TRBV7-9 and TRBJ2-7; the match to TRBD2 covers 10 bases. After removal of 3 bases from V and 2 bases from J, the junction contained 7 bases not matched to a gene. Germline CDR1 is SEHNR and CDR2 is FQNEAQ (reference sequence). The CDR3 length is 16 residues.

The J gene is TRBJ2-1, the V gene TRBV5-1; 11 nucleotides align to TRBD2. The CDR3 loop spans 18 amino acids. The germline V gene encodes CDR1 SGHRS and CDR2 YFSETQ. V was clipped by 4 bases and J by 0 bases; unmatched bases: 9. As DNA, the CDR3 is TGCGCCAGCAGCGGGGGACTAGCGGCAATCAGCTCCTACAATGAGCAGTTCTTC. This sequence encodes CASSGGLAAISSYNEQFF.

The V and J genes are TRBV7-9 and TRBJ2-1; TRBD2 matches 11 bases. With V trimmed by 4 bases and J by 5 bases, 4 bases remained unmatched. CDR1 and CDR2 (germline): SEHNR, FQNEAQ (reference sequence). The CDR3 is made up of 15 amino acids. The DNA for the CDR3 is TGTGCCAGCAGCTCGGGACTAGCGGATAACAATGAGCAGTTCTTC. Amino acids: CASSSGLADNNEQFF. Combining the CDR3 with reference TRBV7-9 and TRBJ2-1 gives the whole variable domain DTGVSQNPRHKITKRGQNVTFRCDPISEHNRLYWYRQTLGQGPEFLTYFQNEAQLEKSRLLSDRFSAERPKGSFSTLEIQRTEQGDSAMYLCASSSGLADNNEQFFGPGTRLTVL.

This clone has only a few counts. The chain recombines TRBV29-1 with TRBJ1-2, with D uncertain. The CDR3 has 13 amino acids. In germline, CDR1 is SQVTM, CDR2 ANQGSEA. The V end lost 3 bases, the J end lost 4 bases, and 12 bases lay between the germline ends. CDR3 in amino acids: CSVDATSGYGYTF. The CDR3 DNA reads TGCAGCGTTGACGCGACATCCGGCTATGGCTACACCTTC.

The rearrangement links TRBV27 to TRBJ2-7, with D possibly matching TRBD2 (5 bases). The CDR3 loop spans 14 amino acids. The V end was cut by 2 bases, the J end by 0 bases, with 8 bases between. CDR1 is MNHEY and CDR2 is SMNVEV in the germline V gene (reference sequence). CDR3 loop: CASSLAGYSYEQYF. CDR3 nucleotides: TGTGCCAGCAGTTTAGCGGGCTACTCCTACGAGCAGTACTTC.